This T cell receptor beta chain was documented in a study of identical twins. Via MiXCR, TCRdb re-called the 5' RACE reads, giving one row per CDR3 protein. The sample holds approximately 500,000 distinct CDR3 sequences, 20% to 25% seen once. Note on this clonotype: Antigen specificity is unknown.

Whole-study results and caveats: For zero-insertion analyses, partial confounding could come from invariant MAIT and iNKT cells. Alpha sequences that were out-of-frame and twin-shared showed an excess of low generation probability.

This CDR3 region has 15 residues. The V gene's germline CDR1 is MNHNS and CDR2 SASEGT. Trimming removed 7 bases from V and 5 bases from J; junction bases left unmatched: 11. This sample was shared with a second study, whose subject was T cells expressing NK-cell markers. Per that paper: Of eight sequenced donors, seven were HCMV-seropositive and one HCMV-seronegative.

The sequencing input was CD4+ T cells sorted from blood. V and J are TRBV6-1 and TRBJ2-5; TRBD2 matches 9 bases. This TCR was recovered from a woman younger than 30 in good health. CDR3 amino acids: CASTRLAGSWETQYF. DNA for the CDR3: TGTGCCAGCACCCGGCTAGCGGGATCGTGGGAGACCCAGTACTTC.